This T cell receptor beta chain was captured in a study of blood T cells in healthy people across ages. Study-level information: Roughly one uniquely barcoded beta molecule per two T cells was captured.

Germline V gives CDR1 SGHVS, CDR2 FNYEAQ. This CDR3 spans 13 amino acids. About this clonotype: Its matching antigen is unknown.

The second PCR ran about 6 to 12 cycles with a sample-barcoded 5' primer and J-beta primers. CDR3-containing paired-end reads numbered at least 3 million in each sample. TCRdb re-called the 5' RACE reads with MiXCR, one entry per CDR3 protein. Among about 290,000 distinct CDR3 sequences listed, 25% to 30% were seen once. Notes on the study in general: Per million T cells, TCR beta diversity dropped roughly linearly as age increased. Diversity was estimated from one million T cells, and these estimates were considered underestimates.

The sequence derives from a woman in her sixties or seventies in good health. The material sequenced was blood. The gene calls are TRBV7-6 and TRBJ2-5; D is unresolved. The J call is doubtful: the DNA matches TRBJ2-7 better. The CDR3 is CASSSPYSDEQYF. CDR3 in DNA: TGTGCCAGCAGCTCACCATACAGCGACGAGCAGTACTTC.